The rows below give T cell receptor beta chains drawn from one sample of a study of blood T cells in healthy people across ages. TCRdb called the 5' RACE reads again in MiXCR, with one record for every CDR3 protein. Of 1.2 million to 1.5 million distinct CDR3 sequences detected, roughly 40% appear once; the ten largest clones hold roughly 7.7%. Material for sequencing was blood. Receptor source: a woman aged 18-29 years in good health. CDR3s include the opening cysteine and the closing phenylalanine or tryptophan. The D gene is left open where the match is weak. Clone size is given for some rows only: seen once, a few or many times, or a class if the clone is expanded.

v_call	clone_size	j_call	d_call	cdr3_aa	cdr3_nt
TRBV5-1	.	TRBJ2-2	.	CASSLAGPGAGELFF	TGCGCCAGCAGCTTGGCCGGGCCCGGCGCCGGGGAGCTGTTTTTT
TRBV30	.	TRBJ1-2	.	CAWSQGSYGYTF	TGTGCCTGGAGTCAGGGGAGCTATGGCTACACCTTC
TRBV4-2	once	TRBJ2-5	TRBD2	CARSHVRSGSTQETQYF	TGTGCCCGCAGCCATGTTCGGAGCGGGAGCACTCAAGAGACCCAGTACTTC
TRBV6-5	.	TRBJ1-6	.	CASSLDRRGSSPLHF	TGTGCCAGCAGTCTGGACCGGAGGGGGAGTTCACCCCTCCACTTT
TRBV9	.	TRBJ2-7	.	CASSVGALASTYEQYF	TGTGCCAGCAGCGTAGGGGCACTAGCCTCTACCTACGAGCAGTACTTC
TRBV6-1	.	TRBJ2-7	.	CASSESPVGGSYNEQYF	TGTGCCAGCAGTGAATCTCCTGTGGGGGGCTCCTACAATGAGCAGTACTTC
TRBV20-1	.	TRBJ1-2	.	CSASWTVEVEANYGYTF	TGCAGTGCTAGCTGGACAGTCGAAGTAGAAGCTAACTATGGCTACACCTTC
TRBV9	few	TRBJ2-7	TRBD2	CASSVGLRGDYEQYF	TGTGCCAGCAGCGTAGGTTTGCGGGGGGACTACGAGCAGTACTTC
TRBV5-1	few	TRBJ2-3	.	CASSLARNTQYF	TGCGCCAGCAGCTTGGCCCGGAATACGCAGTATTTT
TRBV5-1	.	TRBJ2-3	TRBD2	CASSLVKGLAGGLSTDTQYF	TGCGCCAGCAGCTTGGTAAAAGGACTAGCGGGGGGACTGAGCACAGATACGCAGTATTTT
TRBV4-1	.	TRBJ2-7	.	CASSQEGFVGYEQYF	TGCGCCAGCAGCCAAGAGGGGTTTGTCGGCTACGAGCAGTACTTC
TRBV24-1	.	TRBJ2-3	TRBD2	CATRAGGTDTQYF	TGTGCCACCAGGGCGGGAGGCACAGATACGCAGTATTTT
TRBV10-3	.	TRBJ2-2	TRBD2	CAISSSGSAGELFF	TGTGCCATCAGTTCTAGCGGGAGCGCCGGGGAGCTGTTTTTT
TRBV5-1	few	TRBJ2-7	.	CASSLESKVIYEQYF	TGCGCCAGCAGCTTGGAGAGCAAAGTAATCTACGAGCAGTACTTC
TRBV7-2	.	TRBJ1-2	.	CASSLGPAPNYGYTF	TGTGCCAGCAGCTTAGGTCCTGCACCTAACTATGGCTACACCTTC
TRBV30	.	TRBJ1-1	.	CAWGAVTEAFF	TGTGCCTGGGGGGCGGTCACTGAAGCTTTCTTT
TRBV6-6	few	TRBJ1-5	TRBD1	CASSYATTGGVGQPQHF	TGTGCCAGCAGTTACGCCACAACAGGGGGCGTTGGTCAGCCCCAGCATTTT
TRBV6-1	.	TRBJ2-3	TRBD2	CASIVYSGRDTDTQYF	TGTGCCAGCATCGTGTATAGCGGGAGAGACACAGATACGCAGTATTTT
TRBV27	.	TRBJ1-2	TRBD1	CASSPTGTGKDYTF	TGTGCCAGCAGTCCCACGGGGACAGGGAAGGACTACACCTTC
TRBV7-9	few	TRBJ1-2	.	CASSLPNEAGFGYTF	TGTGCCAGCAGCTTACCAAATGAAGCAGGGTTTGGCTACACCTTC
TRBV6-2/TRBV6-3	.	TRBJ1-2	.	CASRDSLSGYTF	TGTGCCAGCAGGGACAGTCTGAGCGGCTACACCTTC
TRBV10-3	once	TRBJ1-5	.	CAISESTSGGGADTQHF	TGTGCCATCAGTGAGTCCACTAGCGGGGGTGGCGCAGATACGCAGCATTTT
TRBV20-1	.	TRBJ2-1	TRBD2	CSARDPSSGKSNEQFF	TGCAGTGCTAGAGATCCTTCTAGCGGGAAGTCGAATGAGCAGTTCTTC
TRBV4-1	few	TRBJ1-4	.	CASSQGAGNSEKLFF	TGCGCCAGCAGCCAAGGGGCAGGGAATAGTGAAAAACTGTTTTTT
TRBV7-8	.	TRBJ2-1	.	CASSSQVGGTEQFF	TGTGCCAGCAGCTCCCAGGTGGGCGGTACAGAGCAGTTCTTC
TRBV5-1	few	TRBJ1-1	TRBD1	CASSLGGVSGTVDPEAFF	TGCGCCAGCAGCTTGGGGGGTGTCTCCGGGACAGTCGATCCTGAAGCTTTCTTT
TRBV12-3/TRBV12-4	many	TRBJ2-7	TRBD1	CASSLTGGSEQYF	TGTGCCAGCAGTTTAACAGGGGGCAGCGAGCAGTACTTC
TRBV5-1	.	TRBJ2-3	.	CASSKNPGAETSTDTQYF	TGCGCCAGCAGCAAGAACCCGGGAGCGGAAACTAGCACAGATACGCAGTATTTT
TRBV20-1	.	TRBJ2-1	TRBD2	CSARQASGRNEQFF	TGCAGTGCTAGACAGGCTAGCGGGAGAAATGAGCAGTTCTTC
TRBV10-3	.	TRBJ1-1	.	CAISEPGEGFQAFF	TGTGCCATCAGTGAGCCTGGGGAAGGATTTCAAGCTTTCTTT
TRBV19	.	TRBJ1-2	.	CASSRQVAYGYTF	TGTGCCAGTAGTAGGCAGGTTGCCTATGGCTACACCTTC
TRBV11-2	.	TRBJ2-1	TRBD2	CASSPRPAGAGNEQFF	TGTGCCAGCAGCCCCAGGCCAGCGGGGGCCGGGAATGAGCAGTTCTTC
TRBV10-3	few	TRBJ1-1	.	CAISEFQDRNTEAFF	TGTGCCATCAGTGAGTTCCAGGACAGGAACACTGAAGCTTTCTTT
TRBV20-1	.	TRBJ2-6	.	CSARVMGTSGANVLTF	TGCAGTGCTAGAGTTATGGGCACCTCTGGGGCCAACGTCCTGACTTTC
TRBV5-1	.	TRBJ2-5	TRBD1	CASSEGTGGKETQYF	TGCGCCAGCAGCGAAGGGACAGGGGGGAAAGAGACCCAGTACTTC
TRBV2	.	TRBJ2-1	TRBD2	CASRGAGSPYNEQFF	TGTGCCAGCAGGGGAGCGGGGAGCCCCTACAATGAGCAGTTCTTC
TRBV20-1	few	TRBJ2-5	.	CSANPQETQYF	TGCAGTGCTAACCCCCAAGAGACCCAGTACTTC
TRBV20-1	.	TRBJ2-2	TRBD2	CSASLAGAGELFF	TGCAGTGCTAGCCTAGCGGGGGCCGGGGAGCTGTTTTTT
TRBV20-1	.	TRBJ1-2	TRBD1	CSAHRGAYGGYTF	TGCAGTGCTCACAGGGGCGCTTATGGTGGCTACACCTTC
TRBV10-3	few	TRBJ1-6	TRBD1	CAISEDRGYSPLHF	TGTGCCATCAGTGAAGACAGGGGCTATTCACCCCTCCACTTT
TRBV9	.	TRBJ2-3	TRBD2	CASSVRASGGTDTQYF	TGTGCCAGCAGCGTACGGGCATCGGGAGGGACAGATACGCAGTATTTT
TRBV10-3	.	TRBJ2-1	.	CAISEERGYNEQFF	TGTGCCATCAGTGAGGAACGGGGCTACAATGAGCAGTTCTTC
TRBV6-5	few	TRBJ2-7	TRBD2	CASSYLSGASSYEQYF	TGTGCCAGCAGTTACTTAAGCGGGGCGAGCTCCTACGAGCAGTACTTC
TRBV12-5	.	TRBJ1-1	.	CASGPASGAEAFF	TGTGCTAGTGGTCCTGCATCGGGGGCTGAAGCTTTCTTT
TRBV10-3	.	TRBJ2-5	TRBD1	CAISRDRVIGEQYF	TGTGCCATCAGCCGGGACAGGGTGATAGGTGAGCAGTACTTC
TRBV2	.	TRBJ2-1	.	CASSPPGLQFF	TGTGCCAGCAGCCCCCCGGGACTCCAGTTCTTC
TRBV5-6	.	TRBJ1-2	.	CASSLGPPGANYGYTF	TGTGCCAGCAGCTTGGGTCCTCCAGGTGCCAACTATGGCTACACCTTC
TRBV6-4	few	TRBJ1-1	.	CASSDASGGNTEAFF	TGTGCCAGCAGTGACGCTTCGGGGGGTAACACTGAAGCTTTCTTT
TRBV7-9	few	TRBJ1-1	.	CASSLFEPGGTEAFF	TGTGCCAGCAGCTTATTTGAGCCTGGGGGTACTGAAGCTTTCTTT
TRBV7-2	.	TRBJ2-7	TRBD1	CASSLDTGTGSSYEQYF	TGTGCCAGCAGCTTAGACACAGGGACAGGGAGTTCCTACGAGCAGTACTTC
TRBV5-1	.	TRBJ2-7	TRBD2	CASSTPQLRTSGNNEQYF	TGCGCCAGCAGCACTCCCCAACTCCGGACTAGCGGAAACAATGAGCAGTACTTC
TRBV11-2	.	TRBJ2-1	TRBD2	CASSTITSVYYNEQFF	TGTGCCAGCAGCACCATAACTAGCGTTTACTACAATGAGCAGTTCTTC
TRBV7-8	.	TRBJ1-1	.	CASSLRDSGTEAFF	TGTGCCAGCAGCTTGAGGGATTCGGGGACTGAAGCTTTCTTT
TRBV9	.	TRBJ2-6	.	CASSVEQGGSGANVLTF	TGTGCCAGCAGCGTAGAGCAGGGTGGCTCCGGGGCCAACGTCCTGACTTTC
TRBV13	.	TRBJ1-1	TRBD1	CASSLGLDRQNTEAFF	TGTGCCAGCAGCTTAGGCCTGGACAGGCAGAACACTGAAGCTTTCTTT